The entry below describes one T cell receptor beta chain. The sample belongs to a study of neoadjuvant anti-PD-1 for oral cavity cancer. The method was immunoSEQ multiplex PCR; TCRdb's version includes in-frame clones alone and lacks a portion of them. Of some 70,000 clones in the sample, around 84% are singletons; the top ten hold 3.4%. V was cut by 5 bases and J by 0 bases, with 11 bases left in between. The CDR3 is made up of 15 amino acids. The germline V gene has CDR1 MNHEY and CDR2 SVGAGI. Time point meaning: after neoadjuvant nivolumab, at surgical resection. The patients had HPV-negative, locally advanced oral cavity squamous cell carcinoma.

The V and J genes are TRBV6-5 and TRBJ2-1, with TRBD1 as a possible D gene (5 bases). Sample: PBMCs, taken after nivolumab (anti-PD-1) treatment. The TCR comes from a person between 35 and 79 years old with oral cavity squamous cell carcinoma. CDR3 in DNA: TGTGCCAGCAGTCCGGACACGAGCTCCTACAATGAGCAGTTCTTC. Residues: CASSPDTSSYNEQFF.